The rows below give T cell receptor beta chains drawn from one sample of a study of T cells in Graves' hyperthyroidism and ophthalmopathy. Each CDR3 protein gets one entry after TCRdb re-called the multiplex PCR reads with MiXCR. Among around 97,000 distinct CDR3 sequences listed, 47% were seen once. Sequenced sample: blood. The source of these receptors is a middle-aged man with Graves' hyperthyroidism. Both conserved end residues are trimmed from each CDR3.

TRBJ2-7 TRBV29-1 SYLENYEQY
TRBJ1-5 TRBV7-8 ASSLVEGNQPQH
TRBJ2-1 TRBV19 ASSILLAGVNEQF
TRBJ1-4 TRBV6-1 ASSPGGIGEKLF
TRBJ2-7 TRBV20-1 SARSSGRNSYEQY
TRBJ1-2 TRBV7-9 ASSFSGDGYGYT
TRBJ1-2 TRBV20-1 SARGPRDNYGYT
TRBJ1-1 TRBV7-9 ASSWGREAF
TRBJ2-1 TRBV12-3/TRBV12-4 ASSTSYNEQF
TRBJ2-5 TRBV20-1 SASHQETQY
TRBJ1-3 TRBV7-2 ASSVRQSSGNTIY
TRBJ1-2 TRBV2 ASTPGGGANGYT
TRBJ1-4 TRBV5-5 ASSLQGLRSEKLF
TRBJ1-1 TRBV5-1 ASSSRQGAANTEAF
TRBJ1-1 TRBV29-1 SVCRDREYSEAF
TRBJ2-5 TRBV6-5 ASVRGETQY
TRBJ2-1 TRBV19 ASMRDNEQF
TRBJ2-7 TRBV7-2 ASSPTPTGYEQY
TRBJ2-5 TRBV10-1 ASGSSTSGEETQY
TRBJ1-1 TRBV18 ASSPLGMGNTEAF
TRBJ2-3 TRBV11-3 ASSPLRSGATTDTQY
TRBJ2-7 TRBV5-1 ASSLGTGFYEQY
TRBJ2-7 TRBV28 ASRGGQGTSYEQY
TRBJ1-5 TRBV19 ASSRENQPQH
TRBJ2-4 TRBV5-4 ASSPRTDQY
TRBJ2-7 TRBV5-6 ASRGRGRFDYEQY
TRBJ1-2 TRBV12-3/TRBV12-4 ASSYPGQGAGYGYT
TRBJ2-7 TRBV7-9 ASSSADFEQY
TRBJ1-5 TRBV6-5 ASSSREGQPQH
TRBJ1-1 TRBV6-5 ASSQQTGSTEAF
TRBJ2-2 TRBV15 ATSREGLDTGELF
TRBJ1-2 TRBV7-9 ASSLNPAQGQNGYT
TRBJ2-2 TRBV5-1 ASSSPRQGNTGELF
TRBJ1-3 TRBV30 ACWDRANSGNTIY
TRBJ1-2 TRBV9 ASSPRTGSSYGYT
TRBJ2-5 TRBV7-2 ASSPVGGPGETQY
TRBJ1-1 TRBV20-1 SARESGLGTEAF
TRBJ2-1 TRBV2 AYQGGGRSYNEQF
TRBJ2-6 TRBV7-2 ASSEDSGSGANVLT
TRBJ2-1 TRBV2 ASSVSPGVTYNGQF
TRBJ1-1 TRBV20-1 SARRAQGATNTEAF